The T cell receptor (beta chain) described here comes from a study of shared clonotypes between healthy human individuals. The CDR3 length is 15 residues. The V gene end was trimmed by 7 bases and the J gene end by 4 bases; junction bases not matched to a gene: 6. Germline V CDR1 and CDR2: LNHDA, SQIVND (reference sequence). Clones were sequenced by immunoSEQ multiplex PCR, and TCRdb holds only the in-frame ones, with some missing. The table records over 2 million clones, 85% to 95% of them present only once. The sequencing sample was made of naive CD4+ T cells sorted from blood. Noted subset: CD45RA+ positively selected. This rearrangement joins TRBV19 to TRBJ2-2, with TRBD1 identical over 10 bases. This TCR came from a man younger than 30 in good health. The CDR3 nucleotides read TGTGCCAGTAACGTAGGGACAGGGGTCACCGGGGAGCTGTTTTTT. It yields the protein CASNVGTGVTGELFF.